The 11 T cell receptor beta chains presented below share a single source sample, sequenced in a study of shared clonotypes between healthy human individuals. Repertoires were generated with immunoSEQ multiplex PCR, while TCRdb's copy carries only in-frame clones and drops some. In the table there are about 2.2 million clones, 90% to 95% of which are singletons. The naive CD8 subset, CD45RO-negative cells positively selected for CCR7, excluded terminally differentiated effector memory CD45RA+ cells. The sequencing sample was made of naive CD8+ T cells from PBMCs. These receptors came from a man between 18 and 35 years old in good health. Some clones in this sample may be carry-over from other donors' samples.

V is TRBV7-9 and J is TRBJ1-1; the D gene is possibly TRBD1 (6 bases). The CDR3 is made up of 15 amino acids. With 2 bases removed from V and 0 bases from J, the gap between germline ends came to 10 bases. Germline-derived CDR1 and CDR2 are SEHNR and FQNEAQ (reference sequence). The CDR3 region has the DNA TGTGCCAGCAGCTTACAGGGGTGGCTGAACACTGAAGCTTTCTTT. Translated: CASSLQGWLNTEAFF.

The rearrangement joins TRBV7-9 to TRBJ2-7; tentatively, D is TRBD2 (5 bases). Trimming removed 5 bases from V and 4 bases from J, with 24 bases in between. The germline V gene has CDR1 SEHNR and CDR2 FQNEAQ (reference sequence). The CDR3 totals 17 residues. The CDR3 sequence: CASSPSRQFLGGYEQYF. CDR3 coding DNA: TGTGCCAGCAGCCCGTCCCGCCAGTTCCTTGGCGGGTACGAGCAGTACTTC.

The chain links TRBV10-3 to TRBJ2-7; 10 nucleotides agree with TRBD1. CDR1 is ENHRY and CDR2 is SYGVKD in the germline V gene. The junction had 17 bases not matched to a gene; V was cut back by 6 bases and J by 3 bases. CDR3 length: 18 amino acids. The CDR3 DNA follows: TGTGCCATCAGGGTCTCGCCTATTCCGGGACAGGGGATCTACGAGCAGTACTTC. Translation gives CAIRVSPIPGQGIYEQYF.

The J gene is TRBJ2-5, the V gene TRBV30, with TRBD2 as a possible D gene (5 bases). The CDR3 spans 17 residues. The V and J ends lost 1 base and 0 bases respectively, with 18 bases between them. Per the germline V gene, CDR1 is GTSNPN and CDR2 is SVGIG (reference sequence). The CDR3 coding sequence is TGTGCCTGGAGTGATGGCCTGAGGAGAGCGGACCAAGAGACCCAGTACTTC. Protein sequence: CAWSDGLRRADQETQYF.

This clone was recorded once. The rearrangement joins TRBV15 to TRBJ2-7; D is possibly TRBD1 (6 bases). The CDR3 is made up of 14 amino acids. Between the trimmed V and J ends, which lost 5 bases and 5 bases, there was a span of 16 bases. Germline-derived CDR1 and CDR2 are LNHNV and YYDKDF (reference sequence). This chain's CDR3 is CATSPGQSGHEQYF. CDR3 bases: TGTGCCACCAGCCCAGGACAGTCCGGCCACGAGCAGTACTTC. The full variable domain, rest sourced from reference TRBV15 and TRBJ2-7, is DAMVIQNPRYQVTQFGKPVTLSCSQTLNHNVMYWYQQKSSQAPKLLFHYYDKDFNNEADTPDNFQSRRPNTSFCFLDIRSPGLGDTAMYLCATSPGQSGHEQYFGPGTRLTVT.

The CDR3 sequence is CASSYSDGVGYEQYF. CDR3 nucleotide sequence: TGTGCCAGCAGTTATTCCGACGGGGTTGGGTACGAGCAGTACTTC. The rearrangement joins TRBV6-6 to TRBJ2-7; TRBD2 is a possible D gene (5 bases). Looked up from germline, CDR1 is MNHNY and CDR2 is SVGAGI (reference sequence). V lost 3 bases and J 4 bases, leaving 16 bases between the germline ends. This CDR3 has 15 residues.

The chain couples TRBV27 to TRBJ2-7; the match to TRBD1 covers 10 bases. The CDR3 loop spans 15 amino acids. V lost 6 bases, J lost 5 bases, and 10 bases stayed unmatched. From germline, CDR1 is MNHEY and CDR2 SMNVEV (reference sequence). CDR3 bases: TGTGCCAGCAGAGACAGGGGGCGCGTTCCCCACGAGCAGTACTTC. Translated: CASRDRGRVPHEQYF.

The V call is TRBV19, the J call TRBJ1-1; tentatively, D is TRBD1 (5 bases). Germline values: CDR1 LNHDA, CDR2 SQIVND (reference sequence). This CDR3 spans 17 amino acids. Between the trimmed V and J ends, which lost 5 bases and 4 bases, there was a span of 23 bases. Written as DNA, the CDR3 is TGTGCCAGTAGTGCGCCGGACTGGGACGAAGCGCTCACTGAAGCTTTCTTT. As protein: CASSAPDWDEALTEAFF.

This clone was observed a handful of times. The CDR3 coding sequence is TGTGCCAGCAGCCCAAACGGAGGCAGTAGCAATCAGCCCCAGCATTTT. It encodes CASSPNGGSSNQPQHF. The V call is TRBV7-9, the J call TRBJ1-5; D remains ambiguous. Germline CDR1 and CDR2: SEHNR and FQNEAQ (reference sequence). The V and J ends lost 5 bases and 0 bases respectively, with 14 bases between them. There are 16 residues in the CDR3. The full variable domain, its missing parts supplied by reference TRBV7-9 and TRBJ1-5, is DTGVSQNPRHKITKRGQNVTFRCDPISEHNRLYWYRQTLGQGPEFLTYFQNEAQLEKSRLLSDRFSAERPKGSFSTLEIQRTEQGDSAMYLCASSPNGGSSNQPQHFGDGTRLSIL.

The chain is built from TRBV28 and TRBJ2-7; no reliable D call. This CDR3 has 14 amino acids. Trimming shortened V by 7 bases and J by 2 bases, and 15 bases separated the two germline ends. Per the germline V gene, CDR1 is MDHEN and CDR2 is SYDVKM. The CDR3 DNA follows: TGTGCCAGCAACCCCTGGGTAAACCCCTACGAGCAGTACTTC. It yields the protein CASNPWVNPYEQYF.

A word on this clone: The sample has other DNA sequences that encode this CDR3 too. This rearrangement joins TRBV11-2 to TRBJ2-3; D call uncertain. With 1 base removed from V and 5 bases from J, the gap between germline ends came to 4 bases. CDR3 length: 12 amino acids. The germline gives CDR1 SGHAT, CDR2 FQNNGV. Written as DNA, the CDR3 is TGTGCCAGCAGCTTAGTCAGAGATACGCAGTATTTT. It specifies CASSLVRDTQYF.